This entry describes one T cell receptor (beta chain). Its antigen remains unknown. This CDR3 contains 14 residues. Germline-derived CDR1 and CDR2 are SGHAT and FQNNGV. Trimming cost V 3 bases and J 7 bases, with 10 bases left between them. This sample was included in a study of T cells in lung cancer brain metastases. Whole-study context: Between primary and metastasis resection, about 90% of the roughly 20 patients were untreated. Primary and brain metastasis specimens were taken a median about 54 weeks apart. Findings and limits, study-wide: Paired lesions shared few clones; most were lesion-specific (mean Morisita about 0.22). Unique productive clones were significantly fewer in brain metastases: median about 1,500 versus 4,500.

TCRdb's copy holds only in-frame clones and misses some; the assay was immunoSEQ multiplex PCR. The table lists some 5,100 clones, approximately 84% of them singletons. The source material was tumor tissue from a brain metastasis. V and J are TRBV11-2 and TRBJ1-6; D is undetermined. This TCR was sampled from a man aged 50-59 years with non-small cell lung cancer that had spread to the brain. This chain's CDR3 is CASSLSGYNSPLHF. CDR3 nucleotides: TGTGCCAGCAGCTTGTCCGGGTACAATTCACCCCTCCACTTT.